Below, one TCR beta chain is given with its context. Its cognate antigen has yet to be identified. The record has no base qualities; no much larger clone is one base away. This entry is derived from a study of cytomegalovirus exposure and HLA in healthy donors (dated by TCRdb to the late 2010s). Regarding the research as a whole: According to an earlier analysis of 587 of the donors, 150 million to 200 million T cells yielded approximately 120 million unique TCR beta sequences and about 300 Gb of sequence data. In a later analysis, previously published TCR beta repertoires from 500 to 750 donors were re-analyzed and high-resolution HLA genotyping was added so that TCR occurrence patterns could be studied. The aim of the study was to test whether cataloging public T cell receptors could identify signatures of past pathogen exposure. All discovery cohort repertoires had been generated on a single sequencing platform. The genetic ancestry cluster associated with self-reported Caucasian donors included roughly 84% of the roughly 400 genotyped donors. Among 300 to 500 genotyped donors of the cohort, an average of roughly 230,000 unique TCR beta nucleotide sequences was sequenced per donor, of which roughly 17% were non-productive. Class I and class II HLA loci were covered by the typing at four-digit resolution. Because of strong linkage in the cohort, 5 or 6 DR-DQ haplotypes were treated as single units for association and clustering. Using immunosequencing, the study profiled T cell repertoires from fewer than 850 subjects and related those repertoires to cytomegalovirus serostatus. An earlier analysis of 450 to 750 of the donors used high-throughput TCR beta sequencing to judge whether each TCR beta V gene segment behaved as functional or pseudogenic. Donor age, sex, ethnicity and CMV serostatus were collected together with the repertoire data. Typing coverage differed by locus: A, B, C, DRB1 and DQB1 were typed in about 620-630 donors, DQA1 in around 500, DPA1 in 600 to 610, and DPB1 in just under 480. A later genetic analysis took genome-wide SNP genotypes for 398 of the 666 donors and used that subset as a discovery cohort. Approximately 300 gigabases of sequencing data and some 85 million unique TCR sequences were included in an early release covering several hundred HLA-typed donors. In addition to the first cohort of around 670 subjects, a separate validation cohort of 120 different subjects was used. The study combined high-throughput TCR immunosequencing, statistical association of individual TCRs with disease status, and machine learning to predict cytomegalovirus infection status. Rather than drawing on any new phenotypic data, the later analysis identified candidate immune exposures from TCR beta sequences and the way those sequences occurred across donors. General conclusions and limits of the study: In a later analysis, HLA-associated TCR beta chains were found to be more clonally expanded and to have lower generation probabilities than equally common non-associated chains. The 87-base-pair reads could not distinguish some IMGT-functional V segments, including TRBV6-2 and TRBV6-3, so those segments were excluded. For the cohort, immune exposure information was limited to CMV serostatus. Most CMV-associated TCR beta chains appeared to be HLA-restricted in a later analysis, and the HLA associations seemed to be driven largely by CMV exposure. The classifier was reported to diagnose cytomegalovirus status with high specificity and sensitivity in both the original and validation cohorts. V-gene and J-gene trimming of TCR beta chains was associated with a missense DCLRE1C variant in a later genetic analysis, and the association was replicated in an independent cohort. According to a later genetic analysis, donors in an Asian-associated ancestry cluster had fewer N-insertions in productive TCRs than the approximately 650-donor mean. In vitro tests confirmed that a few of the cytomegalovirus-associated TCR beta chains recognize cytomegalovirus antigens. Sequencing depth was assumed to be roughly uniform across donors in the presence/absence analyses, though that assumption may not hold. A further reported finding was that TCR beta sequences accurately predicted the HLA-A and HLA-B alleles for most subjects in the first cohort. Assigning TCR associations to individual alleles was difficult when HLA alleles, especially DR and DQ, strongly co-occurred. In an earlier analysis of 587 of the donors, most TCR beta V segments appeared in productive rearrangements about 90% or about 30% of the time, broadly matching IMGT annotations. This cohort had only TCR beta chains sequenced, and the lack of alpha or paired-chain data limited which features could be detected. Because HLA typing was unavailable for some donors at each locus, only the typed subset was used in association tests. A group of highly shared sequence variants was considered likely to be a technical artifact of the sequencing pipeline. Linkage disequilibrium might explain the correlated functional status among segregating V segments, but an unknown experimental factor could not be excluded. A later analysis reported that several top co-occurrence clusters appeared linked to parvovirus B19, influenza, CMV and Epstein-Barr virus. In a later analysis, TCR association rates were found to vary across HLA loci, with the most associated TCRs seen for DRB1 alleles and the fewest for HLA-C alleles. A total of fewer than 200 TCR beta chains were listed by the study as associated with cytomegalovirus. In a later analysis, around 15,000 TCR beta sequences were associated with specific HLA alleles at a false discovery rate of 0.05. Because counts were too low, roughly 17 rarely observed V segments, including chromosome 9 orphons, were left out of the earlier analysis of 587 of the donors. Across donors, most TCR sequences were observed very rarely, whereas some public TCRs were present in many individuals. It was suggested by the authors that the approach could potentially be generalized to other disease states and immunological phenotypes.

Libraries were built with the immunoSEQ multiplex PCR assay. A mixture of 60 forward primers for TCR Vbeta segments and 13 reverse primers for TCR Jbeta segments was used in the multiplex PCR. A multiplex PCR assay on genomic DNA amplified the CDR3 region of rearranged TCR beta genes. The amplified TCR beta libraries were sequenced on the Illumina HiSeq System as 87-base-pair reads. On the study's bioinformatics: In a later analysis, about 80 million unique TCR beta chains were counted across the 500 to 850 repertoires, and roughly 11 million of these chains were shared by at least two donors. To remove PCR and sequencing errors, raw reads were error-corrected and collapsed into unique sequences using a nearest-neighbor algorithm that merged closely related sequences. V, D and J gene segments were assigned by aligning CDR3 sequences to IMGT reference sequences. For a sequence to be retained, a match of at least six nucleotides to both a V gene segment and a J gene segment was required. A rearrangement counted as productive if the CDR3 had no stop codons and remained in frame with V and J, and every other rearrangement counted as non-productive. CDR3 was defined according to IMGT convention as the region running from the second conserved V-encoded cysteine to the conserved J-encoded phenylalanine. Sequences without an unambiguous match to a single V gene segment were excluded from the earlier analysis of over 500 of the donors. An earlier analysis of 587 of the donors called V segments functional above 56.7% productive rearrangements and segregating when the between-donor standard deviation exceeded 5%. A statistical classification framework was developed to diagnose cytomegalovirus status using the catalog of TCR beta chain sequences. In a later analysis, V and J genes were assigned by comparing TCR nucleotide sequences against IMGT/GENE-DB human TR gene sequences. The TCRdist pipeline was used in a later analysis to assign CDR3 sequences and most-parsimonious VDJ recombination scenarios. A later analysis defined each TCR beta chain by its CDR3 amino acid sequence plus V-gene family, and excluded reads lacking a unique V-gene family. In a later analysis, 500 to 650 highly shared, low-generation-probability nucleotide sequences were removed to address suspected cross-contamination and a sequencing artifact. For each public chain, a later analysis derived a clonal expansion index from normalized ranks of inferred template counts within each repertoire. In a later analysis, generation probabilities were computed using a VDJ recombination model fitted to out-of-frame rearrangements, and the results were checked against IGoR. In a later analysis, TCR-TCR, TCR-HLA and TCR-CMV co-occurrence was scored with hypergeometric tests, and a repertoire-size bias correction was applied to TCR pairs. In a later analysis, false discovery rates were estimated by permuting HLA or CMV assignments 20 times. In a later analysis, co-occurring TCRs were grouped with DBSCAN, and TCRdist sequence similarity was added when clustering was performed within HLA-allele-positive subsets. For co-occurrence clustering, repertoires with fewer than 30,000 or more than 120,000 public chains were excluded, along with a handful of repertoires with anomalous nucleotide sharing. TCRdb carries this immuneACCESS record with in-frame sequences only. Its versions omit some clonotypes, under half of them owing to an unresolved V gene in the studies checked, with the rest unexplained. D and trimming were read from the DNA, whereas the V and J calls and clone size are those reported in that table. The sample includes under 150,000 clones, with more than 70% observed a single time. The ten largest clones add up to approximately 6.7% of the sample.

The trim is 0 bases for V and 5 bases for J, with a gap of 13 bases between the germline ends. CDR1 SEHNR and CDR2 FQNEAQ are derived from the germline V gene (reference sequence). Spanning cysteine to phenylalanine, the CDR3 consists of 15 amino acids. Here the CDR3 DNA is all that survives: 45 bases in frame from base 1. The cohort was made up of 500 to 800 healthy bone marrow donors. At the time of sampling, all cohort members were nominally healthy, though unrecorded immune exposures were likely present. The donor was CMV seropositive and was included in the group of around 300 seropositive cohort members. Every donor gave a peripheral blood sample, and the peripheral blood mononuclear cells from that sample were used for TCR beta sequencing. The Qiagen DNeasy Blood Extraction Kit was used to extract genomic DNA from the blood cell samples.

The V gene is TRBV7-9 and the J gene is TRBJ1-1; the D region possibly corresponds to TRBD1 (6 bases align). Sequencing input: PBMCs. The receptor was derived from a woman in her thirties in good health and CMV-seropositive. In nucleotides, the sequence is TGTGCCAGCAGCTTAGCGGGGGGGGCAGCTACTGAAGCTTTCTTT. Translation gives CASSLAGGAATEAFF. Reference TRBV7-9 and TRBJ1-1 proteins supply the regions before and after the CDR3; the full variable domain is: DTGVSQNPRHKITKRGQNVTFRCDPISEHNRLYWYRQTLGQGPEFLTYFQNEAQLEKSRLLSDRFSAERPKGSFSTLEIQRTEQGDSAMYLCASSLAGGAATEAFFGQGTRLTVV.